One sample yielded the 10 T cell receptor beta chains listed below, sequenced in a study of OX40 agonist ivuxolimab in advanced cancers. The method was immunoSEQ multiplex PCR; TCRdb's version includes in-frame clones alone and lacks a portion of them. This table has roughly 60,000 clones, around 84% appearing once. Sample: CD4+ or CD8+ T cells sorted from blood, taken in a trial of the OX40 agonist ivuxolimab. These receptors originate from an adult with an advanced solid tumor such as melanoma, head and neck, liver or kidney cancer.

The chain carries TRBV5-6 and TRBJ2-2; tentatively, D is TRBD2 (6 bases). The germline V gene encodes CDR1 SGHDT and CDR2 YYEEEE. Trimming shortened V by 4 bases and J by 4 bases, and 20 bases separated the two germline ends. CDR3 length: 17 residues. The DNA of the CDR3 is TGTGCCAGCAGCCGCAGGGACTCTCCACGACTCACCGGGGAGCTGTTTTTT. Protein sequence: CASSRRDSPRLTGELFF.

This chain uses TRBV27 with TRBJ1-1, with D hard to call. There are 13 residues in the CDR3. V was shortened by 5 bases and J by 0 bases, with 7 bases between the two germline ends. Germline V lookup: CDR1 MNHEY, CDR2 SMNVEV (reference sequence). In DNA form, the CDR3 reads TGTGCCAGCAGTCGGGTTCTGAACACTGAAGCTTTCTTT. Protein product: CASSRVLNTEAFF.

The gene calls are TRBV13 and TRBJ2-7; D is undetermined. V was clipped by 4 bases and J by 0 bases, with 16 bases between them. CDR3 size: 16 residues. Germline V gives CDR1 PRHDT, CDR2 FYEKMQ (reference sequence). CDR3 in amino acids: CASSSRSRPFSYEQYF. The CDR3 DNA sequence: TGTGCCAGCAGCTCTAGAAGCAGGCCTTTCTCCTACGAGCAGTACTTC.

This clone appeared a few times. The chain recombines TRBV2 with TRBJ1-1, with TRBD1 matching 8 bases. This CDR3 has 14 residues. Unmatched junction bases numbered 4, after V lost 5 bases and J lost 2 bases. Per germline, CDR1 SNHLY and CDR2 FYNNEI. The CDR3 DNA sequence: TGTGCCAGCAGTACCCAGGGGGCAAACACTGAAGCTTTCTTT. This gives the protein CASSTQGANTEAFF.

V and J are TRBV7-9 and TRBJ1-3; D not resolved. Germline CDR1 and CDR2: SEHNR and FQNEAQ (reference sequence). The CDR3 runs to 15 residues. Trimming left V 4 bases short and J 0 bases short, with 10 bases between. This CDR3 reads CASSWSASSGNTIYF. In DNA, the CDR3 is TGTGCCAGCAGCTGGTCAGCAAGCTCTGGAAACACCATATATTTT. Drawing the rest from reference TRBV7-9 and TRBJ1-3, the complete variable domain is DTGVSQNPRHKITKRGQNVTFRCDPISEHNRLYWYRQTLGQGPEFLTYFQNEAQLEKSRLLSDRFSAERPKGSFSTLEIQRTEQGDSAMYLCASSWSASSGNTIYFGEGSWLTVV.

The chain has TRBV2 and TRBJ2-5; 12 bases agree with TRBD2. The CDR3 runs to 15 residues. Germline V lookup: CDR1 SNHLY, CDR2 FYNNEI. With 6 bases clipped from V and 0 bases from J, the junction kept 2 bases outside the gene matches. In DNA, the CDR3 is TGTGCCAGCAGAAGACTAGCGGGGGACCAAGAGACCCAGTACTTC. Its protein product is CASRRLAGDQETQYF. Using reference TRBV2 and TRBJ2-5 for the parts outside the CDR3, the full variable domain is EPEVTQTPSHQVTQMGQEVILRCVPISNHLYFYWYRQILGQKVEFLVSFYNNEISEKSEIFDDQFSVERPDGSNFTLKIRSTKLEDSAMYFCASRRLAGDQETQYFGPGTRLLVL.

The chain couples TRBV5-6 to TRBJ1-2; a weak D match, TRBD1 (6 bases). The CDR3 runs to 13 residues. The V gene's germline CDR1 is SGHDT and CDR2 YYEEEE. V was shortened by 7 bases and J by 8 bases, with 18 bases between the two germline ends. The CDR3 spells CASLGHRAGGYTF. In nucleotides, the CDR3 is TGTGCCAGCCTCGGGCACAGGGCAGGGGGCTACACCTTC.

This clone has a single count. CDR3 DNA sequence: TGTGCCAGCAGCGGGACTAGCGGTTCCTACGAGCAGTACTTC. It specifies CASSGTSGSYEQYF. The chain recombines TRBV7-9 with TRBJ2-7; 11 positions match TRBD2. The CDR3 spans 14 residues. Germline V gene sequence: CDR1 SEHNR, CDR2 FQNEAQ (reference sequence). After removal of 5 bases from V and 1 base from J, the junction contained 1 base not matched to a gene. Full variable domain (remainder filled in from reference TRBV7-9 and TRBJ2-7): DTGVSQNPRHKITKRGQNVTFRCDPISEHNRLYWYRQTLGQGPEFLTYFQNEAQLEKSRLLSDRFSAERPKGSFSTLEIQRTEQGDSAMYLCASSGTSGSYEQYFGPGTRLTVT.

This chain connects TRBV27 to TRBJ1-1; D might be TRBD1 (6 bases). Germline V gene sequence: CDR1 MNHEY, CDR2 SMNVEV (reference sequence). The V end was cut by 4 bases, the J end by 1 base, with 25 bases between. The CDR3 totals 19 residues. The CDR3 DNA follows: TGTGCCAGCAGTTACCGGGGGGGGGCGGGTTCTTATACGAACACTGAAGCTTTCTTT. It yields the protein CASSYRGGAGSYTNTEAFF.

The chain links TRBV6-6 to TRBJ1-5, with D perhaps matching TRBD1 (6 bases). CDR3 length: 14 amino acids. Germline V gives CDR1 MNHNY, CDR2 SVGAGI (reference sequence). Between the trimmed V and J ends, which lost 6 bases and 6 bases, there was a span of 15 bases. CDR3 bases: TGTGCCAGCAGATCAGGGGTGGAAAGTCAGCCCCAGCATTTT. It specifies CASRSGVESQPQHF.